This T cell receptor (beta chain) was profiled in a study of CD4 T cells in relation to SARS-CoV-2 and coronaviruses. Study outcomes and limitations: About 65% of donors had memory CD4+ clonotypes crossrecognizing SARS-CoV-2 and common cold coronavirus spike. The assay detects memory recall responses, not culture-primed primary responses.

CDR3 length: 15 amino acids. The trim removed 2 bases at V and 12 bases at J, leaving 8 bases unmatched. CDR1 and CDR2 from the germline V gene are SGHRS and YFSETQ. The table came from immunoSEQ multiplex PCR; TCRdb's copy has only in-frame clones and leaves some out. The sample holds some 42,000 clones, over 75% seen once. Of note for this clone: What it recognizes is unknown.

This receptor was taken from an adult with COVID-19. The gene calls are TRBV5-1 and TRBJ1-6, with TRBD1 matching 10 bases. Sequencing used memory CD4+ T cells from PBMCs. CDR3 DNA: TGCGCCAGCAGCTTAAATCCGGGACAGGGGATACCCCTCCACTTT. This gives the protein CASSLNPGQGIPLHF.